What follows are 25 T cell receptor beta chains derived from one specimen sequenced in a study of cytomegalovirus exposure and HLA in healthy donors. The PCR ran on 60 Vbeta and 13 Jbeta primers. The protocol was immunoSEQ multiplex PCR, while the TCRdb copy is restricted to in-frame clones and leaves out a portion. The sample records under 100,000 clones, 79% being singletons. Sequencing was carried out using PBMCs. All receptors derive from a man in his thirties or forties in good health and CMV-seronegative.

The gene calls are TRBV2 and TRBJ2-1, with D possibly matching TRBD1 (6 bases). Germline CDR1 SNHLY, CDR2 FYNNEI. This CDR3 comprises 14 residues. The V gene lost 5 bases and the J gene lost 5 bases, with 13 bases spanning the gap. The CDR3 protein is CASSQGSSHNEQFF. As DNA, the CDR3 is TGTGCCAGCAGTCAGGGGAGTTCCCACAATGAGCAGTTCTTC.

This sequence joins TRBV9 and TRBJ1-1; D is uncertain. This CDR3 has 15 amino acids. In germline, CDR1 is SGDLS, CDR2 YYNGEE. Trimming removed 3 bases at V and 3 bases at J, with 15 bases between. The CDR3, as DNA: TGTGCCAGCAGCGCCGGTGGAGCGCGGGACACTGAAGCTTTCTTT. This translates into CASSAGGARDTEAFF.

The chain recombines TRBV28 with TRBJ2-1; weak D call: TRBD2 (5 bases). The CDR3 is 16 residues long. CDR1 MDHEN and CDR2 SYDVKM come from the germline V gene. V gave up 8 bases and J gave up 8 bases, with 25 bases separating them. The CDR3 spells CASGYLAGLASDEQFF. CDR3 coding DNA: TGTGCCAGCGGGTACCTGGCCGGGCTAGCAAGCGATGAGCAGTTCTTC.

The rearrangement links TRBV30 to TRBJ1-6; TRBD1 aligns across 9 bases. The J segment lost 9 bases and the V segment lost 5 bases, leaving 11 bases of the junction unmatched. The germline gives CDR1 GTSNPN, CDR2 SVGIG (reference sequence). The CDR3 is 15 amino acids. Written as DNA, the CDR3 is TGTGCCTGGGCGTCACAGGGGGCTGAGAGTTCACCCCTCCACTTT. It yields the protein CAWASQGAESSPLHF.

The CDR3 DNA reads as TGTGCCACCAGCAATCAGGGGGCCCCTGAAGCTTTCTTT. It encodes CATSNQGAPEAFF. The chain employs TRBV15 and TRBJ1-1; 8 bases are a match to TRBD1. The germline V gene encodes CDR1 LNHNV and CDR2 YYDKDF (reference sequence). V lost 4 bases to trimming and J lost 6 bases; unmatched junction nucleotides: 4. The CDR3 runs 13 residues.

The CDR3 coding sequence is TGTGCCAGCAGGCAGATTTCAGTGAACACTGAAGCTTTCTTT. This translates into CASRQISVNTEAFF. V is TRBV28 and J is TRBJ1-1; D not resolved. This CDR3 region has 14 residues. Trimming pared 6 bases from V and 0 bases from J, leaving 11 bases between. From germline, CDR1 is MDHEN and CDR2 SYDVKM.

V usage is TRBV29-1 and J usage is TRBJ1-1; tentatively, D is TRBD1 (5 bases). The V and J ends lost 7 bases and 2 bases respectively, with 8 bases between them. This CDR3 has 11 residues. The germline V gene has CDR1 SQVTM and CDR2 ANQGSEA. This chain's CDR3 is CSADSNTEAFF. For the CDR3, the DNA is TGCAGCGCCGACAGCAACACTGAAGCTTTCTTT.

There are a few counts of this clone. J is TRBJ2-3 and V is TRBV4-3, with TRBD1 matching over 11 bases. The trim removed 3 bases at V and 9 bases at J, leaving 11 bases unmatched. Germline loops: CDR1 LGHNA, CDR2 YSLEER. CDR3 size: 16 residues. DNA of the CDR3: TGCGCCAGCAGCCAGGGATCCGGGACAGGGGGTATAACGCAGTATTTT. This gives the protein CASSQGSGTGGITQYF.

This rearrangement joins TRBV9 to TRBJ2-3, with TRBD2 identical over 12 bases. J lost 4 bases, V lost 6 bases, and 6 bases had no gene match. Germline V gene lookup returns CDR1 SGDLS and CDR2 YYNGEE. This CDR3 is built from 15 residues. In DNA form, the CDR3 reads TGTGCCAGCACCGAGACTAGCGGGGGATCAGATACGCAGTATTTT. It encodes CASTETSGGSDTQYF.

This chain uses TRBV7-9 with TRBJ1-1; no reliable D call. V shed 1 base and J shed 4 bases, with 13 bases lying between them. This CDR3 is 15 amino acids long. Germline CDR1 is SEHNR and CDR2 is FQNEAQ (reference sequence). The CDR3 loop is CASSLDRGSSTEAFF. The CDR3 DNA sequence: TGTGCCAGCAGCTTAGACAGAGGGTCTAGCACTGAAGCTTTCTTT.

The chain joins TRBV7-9 to TRBJ1-1; D is unclear. The CDR3 is 13 amino acids. V shed 2 bases and J shed 1 base, with 5 bases lying between them. Germline V CDR1 and CDR2: SEHNR, FQNEAQ (reference sequence). The CDR3 DNA sequence: TGTGCCAGCAGCTTACTCTCGAACACTGAAGCTTTCTTT. Protein product: CASSLLSNTEAFF.

The rearrangement links TRBV5-1 to TRBJ1-5, with D unresolved. Trimming shortened V by 1 base and J by 2 bases, and 7 bases separated the two germline ends. CDR1 is SGHRS, CDR2 YFSETQ, per germline. This CDR3 has 14 amino acids. The DNA for the CDR3 is TGCGCCAGCAGCTTGTCAGGCGGCAATCAGCCCCAGCATTTT. Translated, it gives CASSLSGGNQPQHF.

This clone appeared a few times. CDR3 in DNA: TGCGCCAGCAGCACGGACAGTTATCAGCCCCAGCATTTT. Translating gives CASSTDSYQPQHF. V is TRBV5-1 and J is TRBJ1-5; possible D gene TRBD1, 6 bases. Germline V gene data show CDR1 as SGHRS and CDR2 as YFSETQ. The ends were cut back, 4 bases at V and 5 bases at J, with 10 bases in the middle. The CDR3 length is 13 residues.

This clone has a handful of counts. The rearrangement joins TRBV2 to TRBJ2-5; perhaps TRBD1 as D (5 bases). Germline loops: CDR1 SNHLY, CDR2 FYNNEI. There are 13 residues in the CDR3. Trimming pared 5 bases from V and 7 bases from J, leaving 14 bases between. As DNA, the CDR3 is TGTGCCAGCAGTAGGGGTACCTTAGGGACCCAGTACTTC. As protein: CASSRGTLGTQYF.

The V gene is TRBV7-8, the J gene TRBJ1-1; D not resolved. The CDR3 runs 14 residues. The germline V gene has CDR1 SGHVS and CDR2 FQNEAQ. The V and J ends lost 2 bases and 5 bases respectively, with 12 bases between them. The chain's CDR3 is CASSLRELRTEAFF. As DNA, the CDR3 is TGTGCCAGCAGCTTACGGGAGTTGAGAACTGAAGCTTTCTTT. Using reference TRBV7-8 and TRBJ1-1 for the parts outside the CDR3, the full variable domain is GAGVSQSPRYKVAKRGQDVALRCDPISGHVSLFWYQQALGQGPEFLTYFQNEAQLDKSGLPSDRFFAERPEGSVSTLKIQRTQQEDSAVYLCASSLRELRTEAFFGQGTRLTVV.

The J gene is TRBJ2-2, the V gene TRBV30, with 7 positions matching TRBD2. In germline, CDR1 is GTSNPN, CDR2 SVGIG (reference sequence). The CDR3 is 16 residues long. V gave up 3 bases and J gave up 3 bases; unmatched junction bases: 10. CDR3: CAWRAGRAAYTGELFF. The CDR3 bases are TGTGCCTGGAGGGCTGGGAGGGCGGCGTACACCGGGGAGCTGTTTTTT.

This clone showed up just once. The chain uses TRBV30 and TRBJ2-1; D perhaps matches TRBD2 (6 bases). This CDR3 spans 13 amino acids. CDR1 is GTSNPN, CDR2 SVGIG, per germline (reference sequence). V was cut by 2 bases and J by 7 bases, with 12 bases left in between. The CDR3 sequence is CAWSWAGMNEQFF. For the CDR3, the DNA is TGTGCCTGGAGTTGGGCGGGGATGAATGAGCAGTTCTTC.

This clone has a handful of counts. The chain employs TRBV4-3 and TRBJ1-1; no reliable D call. The V gene lost 2 bases and the J gene lost 8 bases, with 9 bases spanning the gap. CDR3 size: 12 residues. Germline V lookup: CDR1 LGHNA, CDR2 YSLEER. For the CDR3, the DNA is TGCGCCAGCAGCCAATCAGGCAGGGAAGCTTTCTTT. This gives the protein CASSQSGREAFF.

The rearrangement links TRBV18 to TRBJ2-5; D unresolved. This CDR3 has 15 amino acids. Trimming removed 1 base from V and 5 bases from J, with 14 bases in between. Germline values: CDR1 KGHSH, CDR2 LQKENI. CDR3 amino acids: CASSPLTLEVETQYF. The CDR3 coding sequence is TGTGCCAGCTCACCACTTACACTTGAGGTGGAGACCCAGTACTTC. The whole variable domain, filled in from reference TRBV18 and TRBJ2-5, reads NAGVMQNPRHLVRRRGQEARLRCSPMKGHSHVYWYRQLPEEGLKFMVYLQKENIIDESGMPKERFSAEFPKEGPSILRIQQVVRGDSAAYFCASSPLTLEVETQYFGPGTRLLVL.

V gene TRBV6-1 combines with J gene TRBJ1-2, with TRBD1 matching over 11 bases. Germline V gene sequence: CDR1 MNHNS, CDR2 SASEGT. This CDR3 is 15 amino acids long. The ends lost 6 bases at V and 5 bases at J; junction bases unmatched: 8. CDR3 sequence reads: CASSKLDRGLYGYTF. CDR3 nucleotides: TGTGCCAGCAGCAAGTTGGACAGGGGGCTTTATGGCTACACCTTC.

This chain links TRBV7-9 with TRBJ1-1, with D maybe TRBD1 (6 bases). Germline CDR1 reads SEHNR; CDR2 reads FQNEAQ (reference sequence). The CDR3 sequence is 15 residues long. V dropped 6 bases and J dropped 0 bases, with 14 bases sitting between them. The CDR3 is CASRQRGGVNTEAFF. CDR3 nucleotide sequence: TGTGCCAGCAGGCAAAGAGGGGGTGTGAACACTGAAGCTTTCTTT. Using reference TRBV7-9 and TRBJ1-1 for the parts outside the CDR3, the full variable domain is DTGVSQNPRHKITKRGQNVTFRCDPISEHNRLYWYRQTLGQGPEFLTYFQNEAQLEKSRLLSDRFSAERPKGSFSTLEIQRTEQGDSAMYLCASRQRGGVNTEAFFGQGTRLTVV.

This chain joins TRBV7-2 and TRBJ1-2; D is ambiguous. The CDR3 has 11 amino acids. CDR1 and CDR2 (germline): SGHTA, FQGNSA. V was pared by 2 bases and J by 6 bases, with 4 bases between. The CDR3 protein is CASSLRDGYTF. Written as DNA, the CDR3 is TGTGCCAGCAGCTTACGGGATGGCTACACCTTC.

This chain links TRBV29-1 with TRBJ2-4; 9 bases map to TRBD1. Unmatched junction bases numbered 12, after V lost 0 bases and J lost 9 bases. CDR1 SQVTM and CDR2 ANQGSEA come from the germline V gene. The CDR3 has 16 amino acids. The CDR3 DNA follows: TGCAGCGTTGAAGATTTCGTGGACAGGGGCCTCTCCATTCAGTACTTC. Translating it yields CSVEDFVDRGLSIQYF.

V gene TRBV5-4 combines with J gene TRBJ2-1, with 10 bases aligning to TRBD2. Trimming removed 4 bases from V and 1 base from J; junction bases left unmatched: 2. From germline, CDR1 is SGHNT and CDR2 YYREEE (reference sequence). This CDR3 region has 15 residues. The CDR3 nucleotides are TGTGCCAGCAGCCTAGCGGGAGAGTCCTACAATGAGCAGTTCTTC. It is translated as CASSLAGESYNEQFF.

The chain uses TRBV7-3 and TRBJ1-1, with TRBD1 identical over 8 bases. Germline assignment: CDR1 SGHTA and CDR2 FQGTGA. V lost 5 bases to trimming and J lost 8 bases; unmatched junction nucleotides: 13. The CDR3 sequence is 15 residues long. CDR3 DNA: TGTGCCAGCAGCCAAGTCAGACAGGGGAAAAGAGAAGCTTTCTTT. This translates into CASSQVRQGKREAFF.